Listed below are T cell receptor beta chains from one sample, sequenced in a study of shared clonotypes between healthy human individuals. Some clones are missing from TCRdb's copy, which holds only in-frame ones; the method was immunoSEQ multiplex PCR. The sample carries roughly 1 million clones, about four fifths recorded once. Material: memory CD4+ T cells from PBMCs. These receptors were taken from a man younger than 35 in good health. Some clones in this sample may be carry-over from other donors' samples. Each CDR3 is given with its conserved first and last residue. The order of the fields is clone size, D gene, V gene, J gene, CDR3 protein, CDR3 DNA. The D gene is left open where the match is weak. Rows may omit the clone size; those that give it use once, few, many or a size class.

.	.	TRBV29-1	TRBJ2-3	CSVGQGGRDTQYF	TGCAGCGTCGGACAGGGAGGGAGAGATACGCAGTATTTT
.	.	TRBV7-2	TRBJ2-1	CASSATRGQFF	TGTGCCAGCAGCGCCACTAGGGGGCAGTTCTTC
.	TRBD1	TRBV27	TRBJ2-5	CASSCPTIVQVGRQGELETQYF	TGTGCCAGCAGTTGCCCGACTATAGTTCAAGTGGGGCGACAGGGGGAGCTGGAGACCCAGTACTTC
.	.	TRBV6-1	TRBJ2-1	CASRERGRGSYNEQFF	TGTGCCAGCAGAGAAAGGGGGAGGGGAAGCTACAATGAGCAGTTCTTC
many	.	TRBV2	TRBJ1-2	CASNRDGTWGYTF	TGTGCCAGCAACCGGGACGGGACGTGGGGCTACACCTTC
.	.	TRBV2	TRBJ2-1	CVTTPYNEQFF	TGTGTCACGACCCCCTACAATGAGCAGTTCTTC
.	.	TRBV7-3	TRBJ2-5	CASSLASEKETQYF	TGTGCCAGCAGCTTAGCGTCGGAAAAAGAGACCCAGTACTTC
once	.	TRBV18	TRBJ2-5	CASSPLGETQYF	TGTGCCAGCTCACCCTTAGGGGAGACCCAGTACTTC
.	TRBD2	TRBV5-4	TRBJ2-7	CASSSEGLVFYEQYF	TGTGCCAGCAGCTCAGAGGGACTAGTATTCTACGAGCAGTACTTC
.	.	TRBV9	TRBJ1-2	CASSSRNPDLGGYTF	TGTGCCAGCAGCTCCCGGAACCCCGACCTAGGGGGCTACACCTTC
.	TRBD1	TRBV18	TRBJ2-1	CASSPTGETSYNEQFF	TGTGCCAGCTCCCCGACAGGGGAAACTTCCTACAATGAGCAGTTCTTC
.	.	TRBV18	TRBJ1-2	CASSPPVGGSYGYTF	TGTGCCAGCTCACCACCGGTAGGGGGTAGCTATGGCTACACCTTC
.	.	TRBV5-1	TRBJ2-3	CASSLIAEATDTQYF	TGCGCCAGCAGCTTGATAGCGGAAGCCACAGATACGCAGTATTTT
.	TRBD1	TRBV4-1	TRBJ2-7	CASSQPGQGTYEQYF	TGCGCCAGCAGCCAACCCGGACAGGGAACCTACGAGCAGTACTTC
.	TRBD1	TRBV4-3	TRBJ2-4	CASSRAPGGQNIQYF	TGCGCCAGCAGCCGGGCACCAGGGGGCCAAAACATTCAGTACTTC
.	TRBD2	TRBV5-1	TRBJ2-5	CASSPGGPQETQYF	TGCGCCAGCAGCCCGGGGGGGCCGCAAGAGACCCAGTACTTC
.	.	TRBV7-6	TRBJ2-7	CASSLRGGAYEQYF	TGTGCCAGCAGCTTACGGGGCGGAGCCTACGAGCAGTACTTC
.	.	TRBV28	TRBJ2-7	CASSPLRVESRYEQYF	TGTGCCAGCAGTCCGCTTAGGGTCGAGTCACGCTACGAGCAGTACTTC
.	TRBD2	TRBV15	TRBJ2-6	CATSRTKGLAGGLSGANVLTF	TGTGCCACCAGCAGGACAAAGGGACTAGCGGGAGGGCTCTCTGGGGCCAACGTCCTGACTTTC
.	.	TRBV5-1	TRBJ2-7	CASSLGGGNSYEQYF	TGCGCCAGCAGCTTGGGGGGCGGGAACTCCTACGAGCAGTACTTC
.	.	TRBV10-3	TRBJ1-3	CAISEFRPSGNTIYF	TGTGCCATCAGTGAGTTCAGGCCGTCTGGAAACACCATATATTTT
.	TRBD2	TRBV4-3	TRBJ2-1	CASSQDSPRGGSLKYEQFF	TGCGCCAGCAGCCAAGATAGCCCCCGGGGCGGGAGTCTTAAATATGAGCAGTTCTTC
.	TRBD2	TRBV7-2	TRBJ2-5	CASSYALAGERETQYF	TGTGCCAGCAGCTATGCCCTAGCGGGAGAGAGGGAGACCCAGTACTTC
.	.	TRBV28	TRBJ1-1	CASSLLDHRAFF	TGTGCCAGCAGTTTATTAGACCACCGGGCTTTCTTT
.	.	TRBV6-1	TRBJ1-2	CASRRETNYGYTF	TGTGCCAGCCGTCGGGAGACAAACTATGGCTACACCTTC
.	.	TRBV21-1	TRBJ2-4	CASFDPMGGQQNIQYF	TGTGCCAGTTTCGACCCCATGGGGGGGCAGCAAAACATTCAGTACTTC
many	TRBD1	TRBV7-9	TRBJ2-5	CASSPNPGQGRETQYF	TGTGCCAGCAGTCCGAATCCGGGACAGGGCAGAGAGACCCAGTACTTC
once	TRBD1	TRBV5-4	TRBJ2-3	CASSLRTGAADTQYF	TGTGCCAGCAGCTTGAGGACAGGGGCAGCAGATACGCAGTATTTT
.	.	TRBV5-1	TRBJ2-3	CASSSLGAGATDTQYF	TGCGCCAGCAGCTCCCTGGGGGCAGGGGCCACAGATACGCAGTATTTT
once	.	TRBV6-5	TRBJ2-5	CASTNRRDQETQYF	TGTGCCAGCACCAACCGGCGGGACCAAGAGACCCAGTACTTC
.	.	TRBV7-7	TRBJ2-1	CASSWRLLYNEQFF	TGTGCCAGCAGCTGGCGCCTACTCTACAATGAGCAGTTCTTC
.	.	TRBV6-5	TRBJ1-6	CASSSELPRDSPLHF	TGTGCCAGCAGTTCCGAGCTCCCACGGGACTCACCCCTCCACTTT
.	TRBD1	TRBV9	TRBJ2-7	CASSPGTGGPYEQYF	TGTGCCAGCAGCCCCGGGACAGGGGGACCCTACGAGCAGTACTTC
.	.	TRBV18	TRBJ1-1	CASLISAGDTEAFF	TGTGCCAGCTTAATATCCGCCGGGGACACTGAAGCTTTCTTT
.	TRBD2	TRBV27	TRBJ2-7	CASWGASGNNEQYF	TGTGCCAGTTGGGGGGCTAGCGGGAACAACGAGCAGTACTTC
.	TRBD2	TRBV6-5	TRBJ2-5	CASRIGGAWETQYF	TGTGCCAGCAGGATCGGGGGGGCCTGGGAGACCCAGTACTTC
.	.	TRBV30	TRBJ2-1	CAWSNGDLRNEQFF	TGTGCCTGGAGTAACGGGGACTTAAGGAATGAGCAGTTCTTC
.	.	TRBV6-1	TRBJ1-1	CATSGGFGEAFF	TGTGCCACCTCGGGAGGGTTTGGTGAAGCTTTCTTT
.	TRBD1	TRBV11-2	TRBJ1-2	CASSPDRGSGYTF	TGTGCCAGCAGTCCGGACAGGGGTAGCGGCTACACCTTC
.	TRBD1	TRBV6-6	TRBJ1-2	CASSSKRTGGGYGYTF	TGTGCCAGCAGTTCCAAAAGGACAGGGGGAGGCTATGGCTACACCTTC